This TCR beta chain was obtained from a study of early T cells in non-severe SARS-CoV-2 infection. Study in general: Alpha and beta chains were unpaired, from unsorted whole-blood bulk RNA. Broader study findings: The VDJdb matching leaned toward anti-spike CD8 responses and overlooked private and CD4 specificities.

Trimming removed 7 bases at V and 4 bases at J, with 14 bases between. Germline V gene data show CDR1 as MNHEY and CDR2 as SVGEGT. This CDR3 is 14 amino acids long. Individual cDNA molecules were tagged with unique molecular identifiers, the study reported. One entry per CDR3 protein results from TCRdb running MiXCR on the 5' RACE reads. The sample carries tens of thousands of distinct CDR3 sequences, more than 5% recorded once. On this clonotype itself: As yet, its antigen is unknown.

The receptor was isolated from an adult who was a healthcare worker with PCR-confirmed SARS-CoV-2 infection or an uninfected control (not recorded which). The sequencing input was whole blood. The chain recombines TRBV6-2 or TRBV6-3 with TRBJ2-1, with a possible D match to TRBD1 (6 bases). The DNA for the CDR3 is TGTGCCAGCAAACAGGGTTTACTTTACAATGAGCAGTTCTTC. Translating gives CASKQGLLYNEQFF.